This T cell receptor (beta chain) was captured in a study of cytomegalovirus exposure and HLA in healthy donors. General study findings and limits: The majority of TCR sequences were rare, yet some public TCRs appeared in many donors.

PCR was performed using 60 Vbeta and 13 Jbeta primers. Sequencing was performed with immunoSEQ multiplex PCR; in TCRdb, only in-frame clones are kept and a portion is missing. This sample has approximately 270,000 clones, with around 80% found just once. A word on this clone: Antigen: not known.

Between the trimmed V and J ends, which lost 0 bases and 5 bases, there was a span of 8 bases. The CDR3 loop spans 13 amino acids. Germline-derived CDR1 and CDR2 are MNHNY and SVGAGI (reference sequence). The specimen was PBMCs. The genes are TRBV6-6 and TRBJ2-7; no definite D call. The receptor was derived from a girl aged 2-10 years in good health and CMV-seronegative. CDR3 bases: TGTGCCAGCAGTTACTCCCTGGCTCACGAGCAGTACTTC. This sequence encodes CASSYSLAHEQYF.